The 3 T cell receptor beta chains presented below share a single source sample, sequenced in a study of PD-L1 blockade in urothelial cancer (dated by TCRdb to 2017 to 2019). The library was prepared using the immunoSEQ multiplex PCR assay. Not all clones reach the TCRdb copy of this immuneACCESS table, which keeps in-frame sequences only. Checked studies attribute under half of the gap to unresolved V genes and leave the rest unexplained. The sample data list about 21,000 clones, and nearly 90% of these were observed just once. The ten largest clonotypes hold about 16% of the sample. Sequenced material: PBMCs, taken around atezolizumab (anti-PD-L1) treatment. These receptors originate from a woman in her sixties with urothelial cancer.

This chain joins TRBV28 and TRBJ2-3, with D maybe TRBD1 (6 bases). The CDR3 sequence is 13 residues long. Trimming pared 6 bases from V and 4 bases from J, leaving 11 bases between. The germline CDR1 and CDR2 sequences are MDHEN and SYDVKM. CDR3 bases: TGTGCCAGCAGAACAGGGTGGTCAGATACGCAGTATTTT. Encoded protein: CASRTGWSDTQYF.

V gene TRBV19 combines with J gene TRBJ2-3; D may be TRBD2 (7 bases). V lost 3 bases and J 4 bases, leaving 23 bases between the germline ends. This CDR3 has 18 amino acids. CDR1 is LNHDA and CDR2 is SQIVND in the germline V gene (reference sequence). The CDR3 DNA reads as TGTGCCAGTAGTATGAGGAGGCGGAGCGGGACAATGGCAGATACGCAGTATTTT. Translating gives CASSMRRRSGTMADTQYF.

The rearrangement links TRBV28 to TRBJ2-1; 11 bases match TRBD2. Unmatched junction bases numbered 4, after V lost 9 bases and J lost 6 bases. The CDR3 covers 13 residues. Germline V gene sequence: CDR1 MDHEN, CDR2 SYDVKM. CDR3 in DNA: TGTGCCAGTAAACTAGCGGGAGTCAATGAGCAGTTCTTC. It yields the protein CASKLAGVNEQFF. The full variable domain, completed using reference TRBV28 and TRBJ2-1, is DVKVTQSSRYLVKRTGEKVFLECVQDMDHENMFWYRQDPGLGLRLIYFSYDVKMKEKGDIPEGYSVSREKKERFSLILESASTNQTSMYLCASKLAGVNEQFFGPGTRLTVL.